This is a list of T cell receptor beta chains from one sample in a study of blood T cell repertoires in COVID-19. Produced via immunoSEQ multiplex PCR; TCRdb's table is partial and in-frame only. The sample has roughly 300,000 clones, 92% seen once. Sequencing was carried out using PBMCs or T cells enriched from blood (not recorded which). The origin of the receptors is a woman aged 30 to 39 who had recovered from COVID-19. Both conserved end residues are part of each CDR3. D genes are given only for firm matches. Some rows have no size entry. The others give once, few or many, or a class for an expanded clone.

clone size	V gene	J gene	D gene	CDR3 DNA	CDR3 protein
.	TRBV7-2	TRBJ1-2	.	TGTGCCAGCAGTCAGGGTTTAAATGGCTACACCTTC	CASSQGLNGYTF
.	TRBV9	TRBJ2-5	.	TGTGCCAGCAGCGTCAAGTTCGGGGAGACCCAGTACTTC	CASSVKFGETQYF
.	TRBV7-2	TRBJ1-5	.	TGTGCCAGCAGCTTATACAGGGATAGCAATCAGCCCCAGCATTTT	CASSLYRDSNQPQHF
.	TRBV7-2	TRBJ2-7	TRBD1	TGTGCCAGCAGAAGAACAGGGGACGAGCAGTACTTC	CASRRTGDEQYF
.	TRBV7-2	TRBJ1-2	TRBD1	TGTGCCAGCAGCTCCAGCCCGGGACAGCGACTAGGAGGCTACACCTTC	CASSSSPGQRLGGYTF
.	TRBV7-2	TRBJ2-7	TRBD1	TGTGCCAGCAGCTTGGGGACAGCCTACGAGCAGTACTTC	CASSLGTAYEQYF
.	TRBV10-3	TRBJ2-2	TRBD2	TGTGCCATCAGTGAGTCAGGACTAGCGGGATCCGGGGAGCTGTTTTTT	CAISESGLAGSGELFF
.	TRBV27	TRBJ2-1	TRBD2	TGTGCCAGCACATGGGGGACTAGCGGGACCGATGAGCAGTTCTTC	CASTWGTSGTDEQFF
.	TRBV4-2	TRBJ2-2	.	TGTGCCAGCAGCCACAATAGACTTTATTCCACCGGGGAGCTGTTTTTT	CASSHNRLYSTGELFF
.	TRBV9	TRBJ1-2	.	TGTGCCAGCAGCCCTCACGTAGGGGGCTATGGCTACACCTTC	CASSPHVGGYGYTF
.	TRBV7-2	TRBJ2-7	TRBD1	TGTGCCAGCAGCTCTCGACAGGGGGGGTACGAGCAGTACTTC	CASSSRQGGYEQYF
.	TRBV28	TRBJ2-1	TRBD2	TGTGCCAGCAGTTTAGCGCTAGCGGGGGGGCTAGGCTCCTACAATGAGCAGTTCTTC	CASSLALAGGLGSYNEQFF
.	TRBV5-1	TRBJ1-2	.	TGCGCCAGCAGCTTGGTTGCAGGGTCTAACTATGGCTACACCTTC	CASSLVAGSNYGYTF
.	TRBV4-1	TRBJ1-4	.	TGCGCCAGCAGCTACAGACCAAAACGCATCTCCCCGGGGGAAAAACTGTTTTTT	CASSYRPKRISPGEKLFF
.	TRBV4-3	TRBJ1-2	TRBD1	TGCGCCAGCAGCCCCGGTCAGGGGGACTATGGCTACACCTTC	CASSPGQGDYGYTF
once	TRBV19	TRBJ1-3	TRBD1	TGTGCCAGTAGTGCCACCGGGACAGGGTTACTTGGAAACACCATATATTTT	CASSATGTGLLGNTIYF
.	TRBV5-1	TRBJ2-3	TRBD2	TGCGCCAGCAGTCAGACTAGCGGGAGTTGGGATACGCAGTATTTT	CASSQTSGSWDTQYF
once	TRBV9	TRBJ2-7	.	TGTGCCAGCAGCGTAGGATCAGGGTCCTACGAGCAGTACTTC	CASSVGSGSYEQYF
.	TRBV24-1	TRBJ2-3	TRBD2	TGTGCCACCAGTCTTTCCGGGACTAGCGCAGATACGCAGTATTTT	CATSLSGTSADTQYF
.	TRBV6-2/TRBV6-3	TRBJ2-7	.	TGTGCCAGCAGTCCCCTCCGAGGGGGCGAGCAGTACTTC	CASSPLRGGEQYF
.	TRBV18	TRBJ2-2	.	TGTGCCAGCTCACGACTGGTCACCGGGGAGCTGTTTTTT	CASSRLVTGELFF
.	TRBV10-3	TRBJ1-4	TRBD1	TGTGCCATCAAACAGGGGCTTAATGAAAAACTGTTTTTT	CAIKQGLNEKLFF
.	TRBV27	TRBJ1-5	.	TGTGCCAGCAGTTTATGGGCGGGAGGGGATCAGCCCCAGCATTTT	CASSLWAGGDQPQHF
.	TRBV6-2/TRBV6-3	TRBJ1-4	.	TGTGCCAGCAGTTACTCGATGTATGGGGCCACTAATGAAAAACTGTTTTTT	CASSYSMYGATNEKLFF
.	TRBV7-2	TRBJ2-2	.	TGTGCCAGCAGCAAAGGACTAAACGCCGGGGAGCTGTTTTTT	CASSKGLNAGELFF
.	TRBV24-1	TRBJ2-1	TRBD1	TGTGCCACCAGTGAAACCGGGACAGGGACGTCAGATGAGCAGTTCTTC	CATSETGTGTSDEQFF
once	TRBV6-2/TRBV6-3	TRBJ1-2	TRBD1	TGTGCCAGCAGTGGAGGGACAGTCCTTTACTATGGCTACACCTTC	CASSGGTVLYYGYTF
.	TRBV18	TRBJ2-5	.	TGTGCCAGCTCACCAATGTTGGACGGCGGAGGAGAGACCCAGTACTTC	CASSPMLDGGGETQYF
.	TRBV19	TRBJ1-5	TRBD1	TGTGCCAGTAGTATTTGGGACAGTAATCAGCCCCAGCATTTT	CASSIWDSNQPQHF
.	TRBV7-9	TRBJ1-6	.	TGTGCCAGCAGCTTAGAGTTGGCTTCACCCCTCCACTTT	CASSLELASPLHF
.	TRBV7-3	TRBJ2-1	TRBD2	TGTGCCAGCAGCCCCGGGACTAGCGGGATCAATGAGCAGTTCTTC	CASSPGTSGINEQFF
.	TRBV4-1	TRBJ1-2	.	TGCGCCAGCAGCCATATCGGCGGGGGGATAGTCAACTATGGCTACACCTTC	CASSHIGGGIVNYGYTF
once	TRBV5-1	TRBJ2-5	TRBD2	TGCGCCAGCAGCTTGGCTAGCGGGGGGGCTCAAGAGACCCAGTACTTC	CASSLASGGAQETQYF
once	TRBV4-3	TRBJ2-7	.	TGCGCCAGCAGCCAAGATCTTCGAGCTGAGCAGTACTTC	CASSQDLRAEQYF
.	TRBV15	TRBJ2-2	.	TGTGCCACCAGCAGGAGGCACACCGGGGAGCTGTTTTTT	CATSRRHTGELFF